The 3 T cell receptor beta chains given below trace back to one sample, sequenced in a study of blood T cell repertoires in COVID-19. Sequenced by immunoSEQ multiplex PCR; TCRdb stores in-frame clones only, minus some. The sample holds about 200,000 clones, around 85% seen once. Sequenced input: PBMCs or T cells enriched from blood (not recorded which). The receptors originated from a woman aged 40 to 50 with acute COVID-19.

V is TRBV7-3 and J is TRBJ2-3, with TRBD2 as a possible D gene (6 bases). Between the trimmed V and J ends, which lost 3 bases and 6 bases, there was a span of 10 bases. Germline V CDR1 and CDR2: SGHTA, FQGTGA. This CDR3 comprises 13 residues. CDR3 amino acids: CASSFGGGDTQYF. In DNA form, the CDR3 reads TGTGCCAGCAGCTTTGGGGGAGGCGATACGCAGTATTTT.

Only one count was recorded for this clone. The CDR3 loop reads CASSLTGELNQPQHF. The CDR3 DNA reads as TGTGCCAGCAGTTTAACAGGGGAGCTAAATCAGCCCCAGCATTTT. The chain is built from TRBV27 and TRBJ1-5, with 7 bases aligning to TRBD1. Per germline, CDR1 MNHEY and CDR2 SMNVEV (reference sequence). The V and J ends lost 2 bases and 4 bases, in that order; junction bases with no gene match: 5. The length of the CDR3 is 15 residues.

The CDR3: CARSPSSRTVNRNIQYF. The CDR3 DNA reads TGTGCCAGAAGCCCTTCCAGCAGAACAGTTAATCGGAACATTCAGTACTTC. This chain connects TRBV5-3 to TRBJ2-4; D is uncertain. TRBV5-3 carries the ORF label, with uncertain function. The CDR3 contains 17 residues. V was trimmed by 4 bases and J by 7 bases, leaving 24 bases between them.